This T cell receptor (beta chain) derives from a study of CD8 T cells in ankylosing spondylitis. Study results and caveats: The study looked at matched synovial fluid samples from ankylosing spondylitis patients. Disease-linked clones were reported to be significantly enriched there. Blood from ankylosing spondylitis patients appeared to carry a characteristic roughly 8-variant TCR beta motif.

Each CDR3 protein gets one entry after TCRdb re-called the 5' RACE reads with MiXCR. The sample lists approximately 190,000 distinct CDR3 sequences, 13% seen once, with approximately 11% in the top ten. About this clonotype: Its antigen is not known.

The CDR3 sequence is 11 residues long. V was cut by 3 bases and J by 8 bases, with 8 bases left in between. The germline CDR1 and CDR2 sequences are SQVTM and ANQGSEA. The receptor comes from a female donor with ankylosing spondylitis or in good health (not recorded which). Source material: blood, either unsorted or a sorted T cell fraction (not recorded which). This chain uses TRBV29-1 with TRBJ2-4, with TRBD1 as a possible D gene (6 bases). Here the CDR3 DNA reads TGCAGCGTTGATGAGGGGGACATTCAGTACTTC. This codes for CSVDEGDIQYF.